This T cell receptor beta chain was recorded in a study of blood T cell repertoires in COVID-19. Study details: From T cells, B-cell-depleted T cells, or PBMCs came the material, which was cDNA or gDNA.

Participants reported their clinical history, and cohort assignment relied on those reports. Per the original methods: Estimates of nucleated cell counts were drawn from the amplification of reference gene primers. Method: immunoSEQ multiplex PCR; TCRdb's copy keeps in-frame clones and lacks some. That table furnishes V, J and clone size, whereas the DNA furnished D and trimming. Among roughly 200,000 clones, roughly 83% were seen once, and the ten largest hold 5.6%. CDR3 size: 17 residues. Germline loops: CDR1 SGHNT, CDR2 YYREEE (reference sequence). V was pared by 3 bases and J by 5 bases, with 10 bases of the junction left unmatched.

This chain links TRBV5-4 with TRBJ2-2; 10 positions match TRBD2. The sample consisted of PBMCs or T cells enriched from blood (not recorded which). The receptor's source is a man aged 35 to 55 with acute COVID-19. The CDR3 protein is CASSSGGLAGATGELFF. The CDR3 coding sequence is TGTGCCAGCAGCTCGGGTGGGCTAGCGGGAGCAACCGGGGAGCTGTTTTTT.